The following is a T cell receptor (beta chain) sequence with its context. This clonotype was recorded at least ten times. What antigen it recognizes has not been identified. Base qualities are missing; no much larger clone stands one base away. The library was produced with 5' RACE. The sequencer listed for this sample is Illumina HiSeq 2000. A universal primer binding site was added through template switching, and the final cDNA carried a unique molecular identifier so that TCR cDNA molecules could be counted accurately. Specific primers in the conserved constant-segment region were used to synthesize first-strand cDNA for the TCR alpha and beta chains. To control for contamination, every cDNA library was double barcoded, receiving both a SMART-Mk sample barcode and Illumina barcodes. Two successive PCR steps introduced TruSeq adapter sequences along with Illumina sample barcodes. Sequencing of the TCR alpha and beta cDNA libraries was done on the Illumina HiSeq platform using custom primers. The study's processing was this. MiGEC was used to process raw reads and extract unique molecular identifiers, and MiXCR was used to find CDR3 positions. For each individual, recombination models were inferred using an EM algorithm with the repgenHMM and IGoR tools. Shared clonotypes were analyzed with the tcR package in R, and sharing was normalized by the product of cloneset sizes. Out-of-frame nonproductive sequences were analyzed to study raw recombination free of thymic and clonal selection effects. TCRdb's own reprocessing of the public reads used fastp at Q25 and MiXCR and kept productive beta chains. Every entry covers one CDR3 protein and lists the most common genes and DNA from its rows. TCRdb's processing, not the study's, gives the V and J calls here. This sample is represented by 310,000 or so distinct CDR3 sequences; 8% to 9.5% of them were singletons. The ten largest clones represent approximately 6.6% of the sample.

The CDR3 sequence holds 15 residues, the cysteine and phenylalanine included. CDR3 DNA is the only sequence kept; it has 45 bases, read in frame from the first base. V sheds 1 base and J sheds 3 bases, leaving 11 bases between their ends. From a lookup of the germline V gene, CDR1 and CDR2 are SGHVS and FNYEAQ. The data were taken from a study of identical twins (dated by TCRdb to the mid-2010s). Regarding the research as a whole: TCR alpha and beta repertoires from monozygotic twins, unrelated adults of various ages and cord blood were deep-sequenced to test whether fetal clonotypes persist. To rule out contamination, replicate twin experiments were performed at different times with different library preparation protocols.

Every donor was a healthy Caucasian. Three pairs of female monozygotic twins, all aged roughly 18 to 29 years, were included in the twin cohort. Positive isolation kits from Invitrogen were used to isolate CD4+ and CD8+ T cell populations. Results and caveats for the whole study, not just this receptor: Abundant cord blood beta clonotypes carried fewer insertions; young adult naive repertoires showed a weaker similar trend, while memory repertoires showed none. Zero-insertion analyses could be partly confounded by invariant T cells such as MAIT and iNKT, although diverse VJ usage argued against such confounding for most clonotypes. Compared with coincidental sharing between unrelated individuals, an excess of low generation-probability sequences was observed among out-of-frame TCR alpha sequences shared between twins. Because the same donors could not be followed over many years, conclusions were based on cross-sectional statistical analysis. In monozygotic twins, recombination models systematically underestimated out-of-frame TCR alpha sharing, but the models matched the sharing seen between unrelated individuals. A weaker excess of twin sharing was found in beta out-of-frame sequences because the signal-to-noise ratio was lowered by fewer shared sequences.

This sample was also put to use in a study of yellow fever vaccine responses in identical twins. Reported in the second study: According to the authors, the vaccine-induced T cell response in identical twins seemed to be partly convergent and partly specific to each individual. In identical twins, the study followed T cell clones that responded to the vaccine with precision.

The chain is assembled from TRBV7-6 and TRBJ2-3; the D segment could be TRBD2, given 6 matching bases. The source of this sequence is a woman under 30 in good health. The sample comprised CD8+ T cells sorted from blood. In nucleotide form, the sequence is TGTGCCAGCAGCTTAGTACAGGCGGGAACAGATACGCAGTATTTT. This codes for CASSLVQAGTDTQYF. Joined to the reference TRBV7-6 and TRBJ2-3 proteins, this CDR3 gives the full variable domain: GAGVSQSPRYKVTKRGQDVALRCDPISGHVSLYWYRQALGQGPEFLTYFNYEAQQDKSGLPNDRFSAERPEGSISTLTIQRTEQRDSAMYRCASSLVQAGTDTQYFGPGTRLTVL.